The clone carrying this TCR beta chain was found once. This sample is part of a study of cytomegalovirus exposure and HLA in healthy donors. For the study at large: Across a few hundred genotyped donors, just over 80% landed in the Caucasian-associated ancestry cluster.

PCR employed 60 Vbeta and 13 Jbeta primers. Per the original methods: It was a later analysis that counted tens of millions of unique TCR beta chains, of which roughly 10 million were shared. Assay: immunoSEQ multiplex PCR; the TCRdb copy retains only in-frame clones and omits some. V and J calls and clone size are as listed in that table; D and trimming were resolved from the DNA. The sample comprises 89,000 or so clones, over 75% of which are singletons, and roughly 2% rests with the top ten. The receptor was derived from a boy aged 10-17 years in good health and CMV-seronegative. Source material: PBMCs.

The CDR3 is CAWSVVLGDRVHEQYF. CDR3 DNA sequence: TGTGCCTGGAGTGTCGTATTAGGGGACAGGGTCCACGAGCAGTACTTC. This chain joins TRBV30 and TRBJ2-7, with 9 bases that match TRBD1. With V trimmed by 0 bases and J by 5 bases, 11 bases remained unmatched. Germline lookup yields CDR1 GTSNPN and CDR2 SVGIG (reference sequence). The CDR3 runs 16 residues.